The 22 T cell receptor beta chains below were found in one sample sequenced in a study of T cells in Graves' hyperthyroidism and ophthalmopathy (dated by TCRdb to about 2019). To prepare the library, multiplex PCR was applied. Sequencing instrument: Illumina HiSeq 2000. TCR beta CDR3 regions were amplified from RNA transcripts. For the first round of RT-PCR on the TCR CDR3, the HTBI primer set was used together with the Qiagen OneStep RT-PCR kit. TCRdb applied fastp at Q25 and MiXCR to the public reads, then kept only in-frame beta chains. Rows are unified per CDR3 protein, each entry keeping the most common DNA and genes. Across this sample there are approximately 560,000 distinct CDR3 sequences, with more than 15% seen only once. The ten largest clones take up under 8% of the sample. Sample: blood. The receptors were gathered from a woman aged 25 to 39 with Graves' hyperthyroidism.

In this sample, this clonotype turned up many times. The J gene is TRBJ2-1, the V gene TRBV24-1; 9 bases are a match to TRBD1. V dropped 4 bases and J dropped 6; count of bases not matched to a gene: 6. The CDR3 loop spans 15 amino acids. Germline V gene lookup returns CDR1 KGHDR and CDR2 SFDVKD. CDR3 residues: CATSDRTGVGNEQFF. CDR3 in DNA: TGTGCCACCAGTGACCGGACAGGGGTGGGCAATGAGCAGTTCTTC.

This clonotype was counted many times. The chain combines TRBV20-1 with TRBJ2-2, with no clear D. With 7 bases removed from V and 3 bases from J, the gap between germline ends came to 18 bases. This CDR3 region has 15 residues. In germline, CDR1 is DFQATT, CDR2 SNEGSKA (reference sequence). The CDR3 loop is CSVPGRQADTGELFF. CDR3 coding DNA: TGCAGTGTTCCCGGACGGCAAGCTGACACCGGGGAGCTGTTTTTT.

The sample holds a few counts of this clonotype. The CDR3 sequence: CASSGTGYQETQYF. DNA for the CDR3: TGTGCCAGTTCCGGAACAGGGTACCAAGAGACCCAGTACTTC. The chain is built from TRBV28 and TRBJ2-5, with TRBD1 as a possible D gene (6 bases). V gave up 9 bases and J gave up 0 bases, with 14 bases separating them. The CDR3 sequence is 14 residues long. Germline V CDR1 and CDR2: MDHEN, SYDVKM.

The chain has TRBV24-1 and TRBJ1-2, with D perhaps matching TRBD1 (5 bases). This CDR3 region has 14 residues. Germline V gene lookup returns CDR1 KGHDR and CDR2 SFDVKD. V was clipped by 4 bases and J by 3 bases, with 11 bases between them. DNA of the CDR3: TGTGCCACCAGTGACGATGACAGATACTATGGCTACACCTTC. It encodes CATSDDDRYYGYTF.

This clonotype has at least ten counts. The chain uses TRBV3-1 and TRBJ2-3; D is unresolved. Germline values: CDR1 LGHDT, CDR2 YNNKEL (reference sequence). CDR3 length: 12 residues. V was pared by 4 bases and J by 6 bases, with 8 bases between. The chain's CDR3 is CASSRLGDTQYF. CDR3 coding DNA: TGTGCCAGCAGCCGTCTCGGGGATACGCAGTATTTT.

Written as DNA, the CDR3 is TGTGCCAGCGGGCGTCCGGGTATGGGCAATCAGCCCCAGCATTTT. This encodes CASGRPGMGNQPQHF. The chain employs TRBV6-1 and TRBJ1-5; D gene unclear. The germline V gene has CDR1 MNHNS and CDR2 SASEGT. The CDR3 has 15 residues. V was clipped by 8 bases and J by 2 bases, with 16 bases between them.

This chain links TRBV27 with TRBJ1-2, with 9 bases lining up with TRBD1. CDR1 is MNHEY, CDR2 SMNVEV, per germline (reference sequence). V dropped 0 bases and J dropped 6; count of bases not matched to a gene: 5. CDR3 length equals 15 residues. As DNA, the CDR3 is TGTGCCAGCAGTTTATCCGGGACAGGGTTGGATGGCTACACCTTC. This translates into CASSLSGTGLDGYTF.

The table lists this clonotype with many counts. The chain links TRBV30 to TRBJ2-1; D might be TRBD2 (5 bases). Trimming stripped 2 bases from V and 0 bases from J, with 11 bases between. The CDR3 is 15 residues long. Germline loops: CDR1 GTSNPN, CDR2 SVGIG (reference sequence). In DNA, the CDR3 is TGTGCCTGGAGTTCGGACTGGAGCTCCTACAATGAGCAGTTCTTC. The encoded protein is CAWSSDWSSYNEQFF.

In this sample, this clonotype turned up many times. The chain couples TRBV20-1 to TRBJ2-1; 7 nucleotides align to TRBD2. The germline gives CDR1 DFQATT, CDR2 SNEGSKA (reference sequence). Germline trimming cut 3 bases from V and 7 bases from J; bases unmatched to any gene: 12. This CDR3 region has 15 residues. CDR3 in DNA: TGCAGTGCTAGCACGCCCTTGCGGGGAGGGAATGAGCAGTTCTTC. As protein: CSASTPLRGGNEQFF.

The CDR3, as DNA: TGTGCCAGCAGCCCTCCGGCGTCGATCCGCCTCACAGATACGCAGTATTTT. This encodes CASSPPASIRLTDTQYF. The rearrangement joins TRBV7-9 to TRBJ2-3; D unclear. The CDR3 is made up of 17 amino acids. V gave up 5 bases and J gave up 2 bases, with 20 bases separating them. The germline CDR1 and CDR2 sequences are SEHNR and FQNEAQ (reference sequence).

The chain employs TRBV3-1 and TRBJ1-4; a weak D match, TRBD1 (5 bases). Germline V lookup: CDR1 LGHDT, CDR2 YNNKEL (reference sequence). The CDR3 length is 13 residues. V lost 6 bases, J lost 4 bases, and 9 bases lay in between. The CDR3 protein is CASRGTYNEKLFF. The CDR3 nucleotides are TGTGCCAGCAGGGGGACTTATAATGAAAAACTGTTTTTT.

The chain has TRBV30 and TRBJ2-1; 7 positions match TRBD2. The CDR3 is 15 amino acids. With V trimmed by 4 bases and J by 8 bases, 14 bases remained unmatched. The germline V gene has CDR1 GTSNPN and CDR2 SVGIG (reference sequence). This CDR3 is CAWKQREISKYEQFF. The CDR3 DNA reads TGTGCCTGGAAACAGCGGGAAATATCCAAATATGAGCAGTTCTTC. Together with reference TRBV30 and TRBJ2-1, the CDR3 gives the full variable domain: SQTIHQWPATLVQPVGSPLSLECTVEGTSNPNLYWYRQAAGRGLQLLFYSVGIGQISSEVPQNLSASRPQDRQFILSSKKLLLSDSGFYLCAWKQREISKYEQFFGPGTRLTVL.

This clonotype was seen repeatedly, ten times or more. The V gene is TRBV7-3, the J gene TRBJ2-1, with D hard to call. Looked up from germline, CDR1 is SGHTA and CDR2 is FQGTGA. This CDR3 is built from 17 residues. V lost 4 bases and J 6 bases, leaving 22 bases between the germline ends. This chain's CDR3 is CASSYDPTRLLSNEQFF. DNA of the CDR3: TGTGCCAGCAGCTATGATCCCACCCGGTTACTTAGCAATGAGCAGTTCTTC.

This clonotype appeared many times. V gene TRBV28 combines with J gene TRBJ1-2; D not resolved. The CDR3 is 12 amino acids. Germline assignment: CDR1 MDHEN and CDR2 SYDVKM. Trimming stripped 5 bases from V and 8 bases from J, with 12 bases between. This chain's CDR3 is CASSKAVLGYTF. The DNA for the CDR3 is TGTGCCAGCAGTAAGGCGGTCTTAGGCTACACCTTC.

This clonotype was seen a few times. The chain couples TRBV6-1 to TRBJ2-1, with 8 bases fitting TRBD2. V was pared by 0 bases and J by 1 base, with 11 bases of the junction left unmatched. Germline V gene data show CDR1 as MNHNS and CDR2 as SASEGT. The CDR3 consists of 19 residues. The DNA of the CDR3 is TGTGCCAGCAGTGAAGCCCCCCAGGAAGCTAGCGGGTCCTACAATGAGCAGTTCTTC. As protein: CASSEAPQEASGSYNEQFF.

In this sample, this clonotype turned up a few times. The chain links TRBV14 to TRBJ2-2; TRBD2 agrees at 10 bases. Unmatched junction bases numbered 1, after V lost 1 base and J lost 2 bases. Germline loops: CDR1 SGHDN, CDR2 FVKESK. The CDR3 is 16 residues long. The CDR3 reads CASSQVAGGNTGELFF. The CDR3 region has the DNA TGTGCCAGCAGCCAAGTAGCGGGGGGAAACACCGGGGAGCTGTTTTTT.

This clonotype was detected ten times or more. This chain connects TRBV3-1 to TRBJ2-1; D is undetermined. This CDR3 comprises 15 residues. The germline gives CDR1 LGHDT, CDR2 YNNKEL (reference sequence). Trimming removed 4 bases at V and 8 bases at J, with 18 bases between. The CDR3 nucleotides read TGTGCCAGCAGCCGACGAGGCGCCGCCGAGTATGAGCAGTTCTTC. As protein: CASSRRGAAEYEQFF.

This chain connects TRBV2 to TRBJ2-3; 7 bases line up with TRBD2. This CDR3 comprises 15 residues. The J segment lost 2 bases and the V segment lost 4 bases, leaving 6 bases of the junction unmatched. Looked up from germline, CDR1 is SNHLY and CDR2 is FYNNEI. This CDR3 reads CASSVWAGVTDTQYF. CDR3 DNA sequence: TGTGCCAGCAGTGTCTGGGCGGGGGTCACAGATACGCAGTATTTT.

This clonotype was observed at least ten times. CDR3: CASSFSPTNTGELFF. In nucleotides, the CDR3 is TGTGCCAGCAGCTTTAGCCCGACGAACACCGGGGAGCTGTTTTTT. The chain uses TRBV5-8 and TRBJ2-2, with D unclear. The CDR3 covers 15 residues. V dropped 2 bases and J dropped 0 bases, with 8 bases sitting between them. Germline CDR1 is SGHTS and CDR2 is YDEGEE.

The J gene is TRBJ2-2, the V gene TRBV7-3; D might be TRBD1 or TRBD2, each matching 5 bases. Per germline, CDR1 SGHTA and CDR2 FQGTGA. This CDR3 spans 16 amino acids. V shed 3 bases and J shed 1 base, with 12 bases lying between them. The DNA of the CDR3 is TGTGCCAGCAGCTTCTCCGGGACCCTGAACACCGGGGAGCTGTTTTTT. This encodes CASSFSGTLNTGELFF.

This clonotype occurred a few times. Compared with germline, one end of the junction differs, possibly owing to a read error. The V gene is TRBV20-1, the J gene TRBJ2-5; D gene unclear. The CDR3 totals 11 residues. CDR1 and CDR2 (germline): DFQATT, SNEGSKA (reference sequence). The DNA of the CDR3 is TGCAATGCTAGATTCCAAGAGACCCAGTACTTC. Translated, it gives CNARFQETQYF.

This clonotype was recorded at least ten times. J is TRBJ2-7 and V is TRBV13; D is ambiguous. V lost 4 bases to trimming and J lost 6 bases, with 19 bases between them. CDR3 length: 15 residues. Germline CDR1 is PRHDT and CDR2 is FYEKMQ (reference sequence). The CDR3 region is CASSSTTYSWGEQYF. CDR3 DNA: TGTGCCAGCAGCTCTACCACATATAGTTGGGGCGAGCAGTACTTC.